The T cell receptor (beta chain) described here comes from a study of blood T cell repertoires in COVID-19. Measured with immunoSEQ multiplex PCR; TCRdb has only the in-frame clones, and not every one. The sample records about 100,000 clones, about 91% being singletons. Germline loops: CDR1 LNHDA, CDR2 SQIVND (reference sequence). Trimming removed 8 bases from V and 9 bases from J, with 17 bases in between. This CDR3 has 14 amino acids. The TCR originated in a human donor in a cohort sampled during active COVID-19. The sequenced sample consisted of peripheral blood. The chain has TRBV19 and TRBJ1-6, with D perhaps TRBD1 (6 bases). The CDR3 DNA reads as TGTGCCAGTGTCGGCAGGGGCAGGGGTTCACCCCTCCACTTT. Translated: CASVGRGRGSPLHF.